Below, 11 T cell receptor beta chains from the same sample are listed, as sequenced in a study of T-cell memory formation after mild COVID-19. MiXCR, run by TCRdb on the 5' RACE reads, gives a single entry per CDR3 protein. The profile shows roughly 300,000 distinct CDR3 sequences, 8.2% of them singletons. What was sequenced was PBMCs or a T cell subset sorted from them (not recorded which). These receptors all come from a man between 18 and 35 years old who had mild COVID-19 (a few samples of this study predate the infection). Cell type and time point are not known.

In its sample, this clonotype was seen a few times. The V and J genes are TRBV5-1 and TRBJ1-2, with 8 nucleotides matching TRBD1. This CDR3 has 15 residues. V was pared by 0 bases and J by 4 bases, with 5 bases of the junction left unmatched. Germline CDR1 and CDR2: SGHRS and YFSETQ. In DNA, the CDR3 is TGCGCCAGCAGCTTGGTAGGGACAGGCTTCTATGGCTACACCTTC. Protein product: CASSLVGTGFYGYTF.

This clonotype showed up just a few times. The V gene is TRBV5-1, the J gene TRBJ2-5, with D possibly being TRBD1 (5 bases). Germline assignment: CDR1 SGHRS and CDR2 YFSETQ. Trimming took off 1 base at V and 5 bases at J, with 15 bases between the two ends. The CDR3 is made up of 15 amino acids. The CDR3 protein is CASSLLASPGETQYF. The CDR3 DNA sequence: TGCGCCAGCAGCTTGTTGGCATCCCCAGGGGAGACCCAGTACTTC.

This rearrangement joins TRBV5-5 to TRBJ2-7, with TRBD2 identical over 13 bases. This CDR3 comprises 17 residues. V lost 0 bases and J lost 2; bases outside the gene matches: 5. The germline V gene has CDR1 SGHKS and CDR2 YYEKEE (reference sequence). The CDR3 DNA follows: TGTGCCAGCAGCTTGGCACTAGCGGGGGGGCCCCCCTACGAGCAGTACTTC. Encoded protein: CASSLALAGGPPYEQYF.

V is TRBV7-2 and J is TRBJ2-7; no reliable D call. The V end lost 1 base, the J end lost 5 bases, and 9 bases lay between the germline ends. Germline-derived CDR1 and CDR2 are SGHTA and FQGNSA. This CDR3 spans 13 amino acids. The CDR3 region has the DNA TGTGCCAGCAGCTTAGGGCCCAGAGACGAGCAGTACGTC. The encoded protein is CASSLGPRDEQYV.

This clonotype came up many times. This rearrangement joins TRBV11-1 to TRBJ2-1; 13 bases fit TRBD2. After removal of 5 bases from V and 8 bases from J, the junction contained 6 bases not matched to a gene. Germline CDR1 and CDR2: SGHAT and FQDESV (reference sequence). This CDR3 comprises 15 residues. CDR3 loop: CASSDTSGGVDEQFF. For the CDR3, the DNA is TGTGCCAGCAGCGACACTAGCGGGGGGGTCGATGAGCAGTTCTTC.

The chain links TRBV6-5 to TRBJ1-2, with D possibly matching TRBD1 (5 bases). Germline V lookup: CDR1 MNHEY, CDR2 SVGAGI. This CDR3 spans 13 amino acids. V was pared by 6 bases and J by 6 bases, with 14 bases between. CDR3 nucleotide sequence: TGTGCCAGCAGCCCAAGGGGCTTCCATGGCTACACCTTC. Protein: CASSPRGFHGYTF.

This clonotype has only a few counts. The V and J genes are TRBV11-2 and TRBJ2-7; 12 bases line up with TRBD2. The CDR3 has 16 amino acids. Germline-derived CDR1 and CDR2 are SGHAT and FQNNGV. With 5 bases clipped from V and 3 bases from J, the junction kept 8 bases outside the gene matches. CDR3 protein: CASSPRLAGASYEQYV. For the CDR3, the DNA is TGTGCCAGCAGCCCAAGACTAGCGGGGGCCAGCTACGAGCAGTACGTC.

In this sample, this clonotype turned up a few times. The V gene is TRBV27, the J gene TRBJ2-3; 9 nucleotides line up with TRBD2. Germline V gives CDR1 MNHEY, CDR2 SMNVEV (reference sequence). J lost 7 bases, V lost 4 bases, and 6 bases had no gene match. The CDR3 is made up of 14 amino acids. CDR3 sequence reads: CASSYSGGRNTQYF. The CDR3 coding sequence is TGTGCCAGCAGTTATAGCGGGGGAAGAAATACGCAGTATTTT.

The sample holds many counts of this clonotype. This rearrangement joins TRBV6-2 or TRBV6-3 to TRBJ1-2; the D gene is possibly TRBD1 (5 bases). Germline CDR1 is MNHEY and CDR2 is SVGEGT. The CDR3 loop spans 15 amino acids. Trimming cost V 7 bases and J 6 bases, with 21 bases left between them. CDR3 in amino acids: CASTRETVRRHGYTF. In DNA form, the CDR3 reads TGTGCCAGCACCCGTGAGACAGTTCGGCGGCATGGCTACACCTTC.

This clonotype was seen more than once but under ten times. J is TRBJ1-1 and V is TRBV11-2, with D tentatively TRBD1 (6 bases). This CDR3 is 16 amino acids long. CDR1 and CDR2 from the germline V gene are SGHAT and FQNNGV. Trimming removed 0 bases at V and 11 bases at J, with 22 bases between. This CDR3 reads CASSLDLRGQGMKAFF. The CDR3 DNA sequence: TGTGCCAGCAGCTTAGATCTTAGAGGCCAGGGGATGAAGGCTTTCTTT.

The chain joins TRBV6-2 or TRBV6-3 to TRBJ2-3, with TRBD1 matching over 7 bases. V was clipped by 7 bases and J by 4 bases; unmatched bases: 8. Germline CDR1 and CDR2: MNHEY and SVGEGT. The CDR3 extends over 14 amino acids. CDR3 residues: CASTLDRVSDTQYF. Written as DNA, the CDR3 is TGTGCCAGCACCTTAGACAGGGTATCAGATACGCAGTATTTT.